Listed here is a single T cell receptor (beta chain). Its antigen is not known. Patients with autoimmune history or systemic immunosuppression were excluded. The data belong to a study of OX40 agonist ivuxolimab in advanced cancers. Overall study context: An agonistic anti-OX40 (CD134) antibody, ivuxolimab, was used to treat the patients.

Germline V gene data show CDR1 as SGHDT and CDR2 as YYEEEE. This CDR3 contains 15 residues. Trimming cost V 3 bases and J 5 bases; bases outside gene matches: 6. Assay: immunoSEQ multiplex PCR; the TCRdb copy retains only in-frame clones and omits some. The sample comprises over 150,000 clones, 90% to 95% of which are singletons, and 0.3% to 0.35% rests with the top ten. The study's findings and limits: The investigators did not determine what antigen specificity the expanded peripheral T cells had. CD4+ and CD8+ blood T cells expanded clonally by week 6 at 0.1 to 3.0 mg/kg.

The receptor's source is an adult with an advanced solid tumor such as melanoma, head and neck, liver or kidney cancer. This chain links TRBV5-6 with TRBJ2-2; 8 bases map to TRBD1. The sequencing used CD4+ or CD8+ T cells sorted from blood, collected in a trial of the OX40 agonist ivuxolimab. CDR3 in amino acids: CASSSRTGYTGELFF. CDR3 nucleotides: TGTGCCAGCAGCTCCCGGACAGGGTATACCGGGGAGCTGTTTTTT.